This section outlines one T cell receptor beta chain sequence together with its context. Its target is unknown. The sample is drawn from a study of T cell repertoires in cytomegalovirus infection. Study summary: Evidence of both CMV infection and a matching HLA type came from public TCR beta signatures.

TCRdb reanalysed the reads using MiXCR and keeps one entry per CDR3 protein. The data contain roughly 990,000 distinct CDR3 sequences, approximately 32% of them singletons. This CDR3 region has 14 residues. The V and J ends lost 5 bases and 5 bases, in that order; junction bases with no gene match: 7. The germline CDR1 and CDR2 sequences are SGHTA and FQGNSA. The receptor comes from a human donor in good health (CMV status not recorded). Some clones in this sample may be carry-over from other donors' samples. Here the sequenced sample was cultured CD8+ T cells from PBMCs, taken from culture after CMV antigen stimulation. The rearrangement joins TRBV7-2 to TRBJ2-5; 8 nucleotides agree with TRBD2. The CDR3 DNA reads TGTGCCAGCAGCCCAAACGGGGGGGCGGAGACCCAGTACTTC. Translation gives CASSPNGGAETQYF.